These 2 T cell receptor beta chains came from one sample sequenced in a study of cytomegalovirus exposure and HLA in healthy donors. Repertoires were generated with immunoSEQ multiplex PCR, while TCRdb's copy carries only in-frame clones and drops some. Of 200,000 or so clones detected, 84% appear once; the ten largest clones hold approximately 7%. Sequencing input: PBMCs. The receptors were sampled from a man between 18 and 29 years old in good health and CMV-seropositive.

The chain combines TRBV6-5 with TRBJ1-2; possible D gene TRBD1, 6 bases. V was trimmed by 8 bases and J by 5 bases, leaving 21 bases between them. CDR1 is MNHEY and CDR2 is SVGAGI in the germline V gene. The CDR3 has 15 amino acids. Here the CDR3 DNA reads TGTGCCAGCGCCACTAAATCAGGGGCATCATATGGCTACACCTTC. It specifies CASATKSGASYGYTF.

The CDR3 sequence is CASSVVASGEALQFF. In nucleotides, the CDR3 is TGTGCCAGCAGCGTAGTGGCTAGCGGGGAGGCTCTGCAGTTCTTC. This rearrangement joins TRBV9 to TRBJ2-1; 9 bases agree with TRBD2. With V trimmed by 0 bases and J by 12 bases, 10 bases remained unmatched. This CDR3 is built from 15 residues. Germline V lookup: CDR1 SGDLS, CDR2 YYNGEE.